Detailed here is one T cell receptor beta chain. Its target is not known. The data were taken from a study of Ad26.COV2.S vaccination and SARS-CoV-2 variants. Whole-study results and caveats: It was found that vaccine and placebo recipients had similar non-spike TCR breadth.

Treatment denoted: 15 to 20 received Ad26.COV2.S at low or high dose, single or two shots; about 5 received placebo; per-sample allocation not given. Samples came from day 63 after the first vaccine or placebo injection. Using immunoSEQ multiplex PCR, the repertoire was profiled, and TCRdb retains in-frame clones only, with some absent. The sample has more than 300,000 clones; around 89% are singletons. V shed 6 bases and J shed 1 base, with 12 bases lying between them. This CDR3 has 14 amino acids. Germline V CDR1 and CDR2: MNHEY, SVGAGI. The clonotype was recovered from a person between 18 and 65 years old who received the Ad26.COV2.S COVID-19 vaccine or a placebo. V and J are TRBV6-5 and TRBJ2-5; D could derive from TRBD1 or TRBD2 (5 bases each). This sample comprised peripheral blood, obtained in a trial of Ad26.COV2.S vaccine versus placebo. CDR3 residues: CASSLGRTQETQYF. DNA of the CDR3: TGTGCCAGCAGCCTGGGACGGACCCAAGAGACCCAGTACTTC.